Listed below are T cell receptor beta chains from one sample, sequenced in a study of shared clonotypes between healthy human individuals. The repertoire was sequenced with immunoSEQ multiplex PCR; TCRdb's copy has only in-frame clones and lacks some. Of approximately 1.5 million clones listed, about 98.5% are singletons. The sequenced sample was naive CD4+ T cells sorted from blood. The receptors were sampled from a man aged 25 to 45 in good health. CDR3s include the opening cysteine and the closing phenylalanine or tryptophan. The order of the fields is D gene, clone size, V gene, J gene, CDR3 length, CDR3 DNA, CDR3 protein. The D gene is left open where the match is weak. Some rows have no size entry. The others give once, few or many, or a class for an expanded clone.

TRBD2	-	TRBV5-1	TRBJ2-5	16	TGCGCCAGCAGTCACGGACTAGCGGGTGAACAAGAGACCCAGTACTTC	CASSHGLAGEQETQYF
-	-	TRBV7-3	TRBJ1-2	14	TGTGCCAGCAGCTTAAGGGGAAATGGCTATGGCTACACCTTC	CASSLRGNGYGYTF
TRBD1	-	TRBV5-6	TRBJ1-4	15	TGTGCCAGCAGCACTCGGACAGGTTCAGGTGAAAAACTGTTTTTT	CASSTRTGSGEKLFF
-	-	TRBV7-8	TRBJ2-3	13	TGTGCCAGCAGCCAACAGGGCACAGATACGCAGTATTTT	CASSQQGTDTQYF
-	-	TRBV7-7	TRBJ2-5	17	TGTGCCAGCAGCTTAGAATTTGGGAGGGGGCCGAAGGAGACCCAGTACTTC	CASSLEFGRGPKETQYF
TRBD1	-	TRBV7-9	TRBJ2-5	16	TGTGCCAGCAGCTCTAGGACAGGAGCGCAGGGAGAGACCCAGTACTTC	CASSSRTGAQGETQYF
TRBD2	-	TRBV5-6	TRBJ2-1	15	TGTGCCAGCAGCGCGGGACTAGCGGGAGCCGGTGAGCAGTTCTTC	CASSAGLAGAGEQFF
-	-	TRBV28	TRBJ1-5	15	TGTGCCAGCAGGGGAGCAGGGGTGGGCAATCAGCCCCAGCATTTT	CASRGAGVGNQPQHF
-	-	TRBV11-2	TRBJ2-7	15	TGTGCCAGCAGCCCTCGTCGCGGTCTCTCCTACGAGCAGTACTTC	CASSPRRGLSYEQYF
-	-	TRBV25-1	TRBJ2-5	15	TGTGCCAGCAGTGAATTTCTAGGGGGGCAAGAGACCCAGTACTTC	CASSEFLGGQETQYF
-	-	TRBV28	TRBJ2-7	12	TGTGCCAGCAGTTCCCCAGGGAATGAGCAGTACTTC	CASSSPGNEQYF
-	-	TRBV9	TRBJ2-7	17	TGTGCCAGCAGCGTAGAAAGTGACAGCCACCTAGGCTACGAGCAGTACTTC	CASSVESDSHLGYEQYF
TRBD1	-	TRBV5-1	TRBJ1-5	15	TGCGCCAGCAGCCCCATGGGACAGTCTAATCAGCCCCAGCATTTT	CASSPMGQSNQPQHF
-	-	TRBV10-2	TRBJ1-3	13	TGCGCCAGCCGACAGTACTCTGGAAACACCATATATTTT	CASRQYSGNTIYF
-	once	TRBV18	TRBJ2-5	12	TGTGCCAGCTCACCATACAGAGAGACCCAGTACTTC	CASSPYRETQYF
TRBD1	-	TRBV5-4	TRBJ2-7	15	TGTGCCAGCAGCCCTCGACAGGGGGCCTCCTACGAGCAGTACTTC	CASSPRQGASYEQYF
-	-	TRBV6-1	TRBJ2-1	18	TGTGCCAGCAGTGTCATCAAAGGACTGCGAAGCTCCTACAATGAGCAGTTCTTC	CASSVIKGLRSSYNEQFF
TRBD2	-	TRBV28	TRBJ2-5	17	TGTGCCAGCAGTTTTGAGGCTCTAGCGGGACTCCAAGAGACCCAGTACTTC	CASSFEALAGLQETQYF
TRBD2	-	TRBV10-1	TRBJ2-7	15	TGCGCCAGCAGGAAAGCAGCGGGAGATCGCTACGAGCAGTACTTC	CASRKAAGDRYEQYF
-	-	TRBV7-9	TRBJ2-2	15	TGTGCCAGCATTACAGGGAGTCGTAACACCGGGGAGCTGTTTTTT	CASITGSRNTGELFF
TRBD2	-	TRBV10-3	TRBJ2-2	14	TGTGCCATCAGTGACCTAGCGGGTACCGGGGAGCTGTTTTTT	CAISDLAGTGELFF
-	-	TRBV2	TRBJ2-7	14	TGTGCCAGCAGTGTCGCGACTTATCCCTACGAGCAGTACTTC	CASSVATYPYEQYF
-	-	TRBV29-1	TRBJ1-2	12	TGCAGCGTTGAAGACCAGAGCTATGGCTACACCTTC	CSVEDQSYGYTF
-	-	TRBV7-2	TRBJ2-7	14	TGTGCCAGCAGCTTACGAGCGGACTCCTACGAGCAGTACTTC	CASSLRADSYEQYF
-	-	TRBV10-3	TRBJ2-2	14	TGTGCCATCAGTGATCTTTCGGGGGCCGGGGAGCTGTTTTTT	CAISDLSGAGELFF
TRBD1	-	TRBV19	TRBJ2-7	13	TGTGCCAGCAGACAGGGGGGCCCGAGCGAGCAGTACTTC	CASRQGGPSEQYF
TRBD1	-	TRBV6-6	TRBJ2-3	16	TGTGCCAGCAGTTACGGGACAGGATCGAACACAGATACGCAGTATTTT	CASSYGTGSNTDTQYF
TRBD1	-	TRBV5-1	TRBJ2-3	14	TGCGCCAGCAGCGAAGACAGGGGCACAGATACGCAGTATTTT	CASSEDRGTDTQYF
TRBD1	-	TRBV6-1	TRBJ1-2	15	TGTGCCAGCAGTGAAGCGGGGGCAGGGGGCTATGGCTACACCTTC	CASSEAGAGGYGYTF
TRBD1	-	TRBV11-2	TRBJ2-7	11	TGTGCCAGCAGGGAAGGGGGCAGGGCGGACTTC	CASREGGRADF
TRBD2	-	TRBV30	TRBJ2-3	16	TGTGCCTGGACCCGAGGACTAGCGGGGCGGGGGGATACGCAGTATTTT	CAWTRGLAGRGDTQYF
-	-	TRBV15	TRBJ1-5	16	TGTGCCACCAGCAGAGTGGGTAGGGGGAATTATCAGCCCCAGCATTTT	CATSRVGRGNYQPQHF
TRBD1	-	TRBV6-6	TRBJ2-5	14	TGTGCCAGCAGCCGGGACAGTTTCCAAGAGACCCAGTACTTC	CASSRDSFQETQYF
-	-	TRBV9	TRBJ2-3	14	TGTGCCAGCAGCGTTTCGGCTTCAGACGATACGCAGTATTTT	CASSVSASDDTQYF
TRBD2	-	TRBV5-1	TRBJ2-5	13	TGCGCCAGCAAAGCGGGAGATGTAGAGACCCAGTACTTC	CASKAGDVETQYF
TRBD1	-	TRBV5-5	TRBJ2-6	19	TGTGCCAGCAGCGCAACCGGGACAGGGGTTTGGTCTGGGGCCAACGTCCTGACTTTC	CASSATGTGVWSGANVLTF
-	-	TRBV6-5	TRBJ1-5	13	TGTGCCAGCACCCGGGGGGGCGGTCAGCCCCAGCATTTT	CASTRGGGQPQHF
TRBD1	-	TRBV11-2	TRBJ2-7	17	TGTGCCAGCAGCCCAAAGGTGGGACAGGGGCCCCTCTACGAGCAGTACTTC	CASSPKVGQGPLYEQYF
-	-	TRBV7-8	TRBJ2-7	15	TGTGCCAGCAGCTCAGATATATTCTCCTTTTTCGAGCAGTACTTC	CASSSDIFSFFEQYF
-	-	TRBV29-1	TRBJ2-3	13	TGCAGCGTTAAAGGGCCTCGATCAGATACGCAGTATTTT	CSVKGPRSDTQYF
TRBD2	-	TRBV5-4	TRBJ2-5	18	TGTGCCAGCAGCTTGCGACTGTCACCGACTAGCGGGAGAGAGACCCAGTACTTC	CASSLRLSPTSGRETQYF
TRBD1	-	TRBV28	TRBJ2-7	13	TGTGCCAGCAGTTCGGGACAGGGCGACGAGCAGTACTTC	CASSSGQGDEQYF
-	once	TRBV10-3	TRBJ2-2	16	TGTGCCACCCAGGCAGGGGCTGGAGGAGGCACCGGGGAGCTGTTTTTT	CATQAGAGGGTGELFF
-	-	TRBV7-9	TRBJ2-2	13	TGTGCCAGCAGCTTCGCGAACACCGGGGAGCTGTTTTTT	CASSFANTGELFF
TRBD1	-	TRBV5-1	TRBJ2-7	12	TGCGCCAGCAGCTTACAGGGGAAGGAGCAGTACTTC	CASSLQGKEQYF
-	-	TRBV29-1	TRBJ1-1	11	TGCAGCGTTCAAGGGAACACTGAAGCTTTCTTT	CSVQGNTEAFF
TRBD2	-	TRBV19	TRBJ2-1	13	TGTGCCAGTAGTATACAAAGCGGGGCCACCCAGTTCTTC	CASSIQSGATQFF
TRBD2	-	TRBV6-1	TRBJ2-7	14	TGTGCCAGCAGTTTTGGGACTAGGAGCTACGAGCAGTACTTC	CASSFGTRSYEQYF